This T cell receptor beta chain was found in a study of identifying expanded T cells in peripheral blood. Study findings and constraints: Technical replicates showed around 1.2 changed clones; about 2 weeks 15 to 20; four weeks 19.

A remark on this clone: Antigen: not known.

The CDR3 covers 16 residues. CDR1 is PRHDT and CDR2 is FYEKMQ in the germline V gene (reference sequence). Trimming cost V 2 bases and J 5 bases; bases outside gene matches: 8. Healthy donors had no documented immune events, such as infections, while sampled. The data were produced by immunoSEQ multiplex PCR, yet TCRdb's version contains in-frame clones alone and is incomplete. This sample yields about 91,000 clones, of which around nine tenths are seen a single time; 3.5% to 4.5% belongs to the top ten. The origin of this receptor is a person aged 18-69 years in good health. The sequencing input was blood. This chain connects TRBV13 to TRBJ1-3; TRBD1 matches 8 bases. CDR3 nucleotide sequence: TGTGCCAGCAGCTTAAAAGGACAGGGCTCAAGAAACACCATATATTTT. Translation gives CASSLKGQGSRNTIYF. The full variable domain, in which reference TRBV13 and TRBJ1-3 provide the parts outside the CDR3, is AAGVIQSPRHLIKEKRETATLKCYPIPRHDTVYWYQQGPGQDPQFLISFYEKMQSDKGSIPDRFSAQQFSDYHSELNMSSLELGDSALYFCASSLKGQGSRNTIYFGEGSWLTVV.